One and the same sample provided the 20 T cell receptor beta chains below, sequenced in a study of identical twins. TCRdb re-derived calls from the 5' RACE reads in MiXCR, one entry per CDR3 protein. This table has 400,000 to 500,000 distinct CDR3 sequences, about 18% appearing once. Sequenced input: naive T cells sorted from blood. Receptor source: a man aged 50 to 60 in good health.

This clonotype was detected only once. V and J are TRBV9 and TRBJ2-2; 8 bases line up with TRBD1. The germline gives CDR1 SGDLS, CDR2 YYNGEE. Unmatched junction bases numbered 6, after V lost 0 bases and J lost 5 bases. The CDR3 extends over 16 amino acids. In DNA form, the CDR3 reads TGTGCCAGCAGCGTAGCCACGGACAGGGCGACCGGGGAGCTGTTTTTT. Translated: CASSVATDRATGELFF.

This chain links TRBV29-1 with TRBJ2-1, with 9 bases lining up with TRBD1. Germline V CDR1 and CDR2: SQVTM, ANQGSEA. The ends lost 2 bases at V and 15 bases at J; junction bases unmatched: 5. The CDR3 contains 11 residues. Written as DNA, the CDR3 is TGCAGCGTTGAAAGGGACAGGGTCTCGTTCTTC. Its translation is CSVERDRVSFF.

This chain links TRBV10-3 with TRBJ2-7, with TRBD1 as a possible D gene (6 bases). CDR1 ENHRY and CDR2 SYGVKD come from the germline V gene. V gave up 10 bases and J gave up 2 bases, with 18 bases separating them. CDR3 length: 14 residues. CDR3 region: CATQSSGVTYEQYF. The CDR3 bases are TGTGCCACCCAATCCTCAGGGGTGACCTACGAGCAGTACTTC.

V usage is TRBV5-1 and J usage is TRBJ2-3; 8 bases are shared with TRBD2. V lost 0 bases to trimming and J lost 8 bases; unmatched junction nucleotides: 8. Germline V gene lookup returns CDR1 SGHRS and CDR2 YFSETQ. CDR3 size: 15 residues. The CDR3 nucleotides read TGCGCCAGCAGCTTGGAATCCACTAGCGGTCTTACGCAGTATTTT. Encoded protein: CASSLESTSGLTQYF.

The table lists this clonotype with many counts. The chain joins TRBV5-1 to TRBJ2-5; 11 positions agree with TRBD2. The junction had 2 bases not matched to a gene; V was cut back by 4 bases and J by 3 bases. CDR3 length equals 14 residues. CDR1 is SGHRS, CDR2 YFSETQ, per germline. CDR3 coding DNA: TGCGCCAGCAGCGGGACTAGCGGAGAAGAGACCCAGTACTTC. Amino acids: CASSGTSGEETQYF.

This clonotype was observed many times. V is TRBV12-3 or TRBV12-4 and J is TRBJ2-3, with no clear D. The CDR3 has 14 residues. V was clipped by 2 bases and J by 6 bases, with 12 bases between them. The CDR3 loop is CASSLQATADTQYF. CDR3 DNA sequence: TGTGCCAGCAGTTTACAAGCGACCGCTGATACGCAGTATTTT.

The chain links TRBV28 to TRBJ1-6; 7 nucleotides agree with TRBD1. The CDR3 loop spans 15 amino acids. CDR1 and CDR2 (germline): MDHEN, SYDVKM. The trim removed 5 bases at V and 5 bases at J, leaving 6 bases unmatched. This chain's CDR3 is CASSNRGLNNSPLHF. In nucleotides, the CDR3 is TGTGCCAGCAGTAACAGGGGCCTGAATAATTCACCCCTCCACTTT.

The rearrangement links TRBV13 to TRBJ2-2, with 7 bases aligning to TRBD2. Germline CDR1 is PRHDT and CDR2 is FYEKMQ (reference sequence). J was trimmed by 0 bases and V by 6 bases; bases with no gene match: 7. The CDR3 extends over 16 amino acids. CDR3 loop: CASRRTGTTNTGELFF. In nucleotides, the CDR3 is TGTGCCAGCAGACGCACGGGGACTACGAACACCGGGGAGCTGTTTTTT.

The chain joins TRBV14 to TRBJ2-2; D remains ambiguous. The length of the CDR3 is 14 residues. V lost 4 bases and J 3 bases, leaving 9 bases between the germline ends. The germline gives CDR1 SGHDN, CDR2 FVKESK. For the CDR3, the DNA is TGTGCCAGCAGCCTTAACAGCGACACCGGGGAGCTGTTTTTT. Residues: CASSLNSDTGELFF.

This chain uses TRBV3-1 with TRBJ2-5, with no clear D. V was clipped by 1 base and J by 7 bases, with 16 bases between them. CDR3 length: 15 residues. CDR1 and CDR2 from the germline V gene are LGHDT and YNNKEL (reference sequence). The CDR3 is CASSQGVASERTQYF. The CDR3 nucleotides are TGTGCCAGCAGCCAAGGTGTTGCCTCCGAGCGGACCCAGTACTTC.

The chain uses TRBV29-1 and TRBJ2-1, with 7 nucleotides matching TRBD1. J was trimmed by 0 bases and V by 6 bases; bases with no gene match: 5. There are 14 residues in the CDR3. The V gene's germline CDR1 is SQVTM and CDR2 ANQGSEA. CDR3 residues: CSVLTGRSYNEQFF. The CDR3 nucleotides are TGCAGCGTCCTGACAGGGCGCTCCTACAATGAGCAGTTCTTC.

This rearrangement joins TRBV5-1 to TRBJ1-5; 7 positions agree with TRBD1. The length of the CDR3 is 15 residues. Germline V CDR1 and CDR2: SGHRS, YFSETQ. Unmatched junction bases numbered 5, after V lost 4 bases and J lost 1 base. DNA of the CDR3: TGCGCCAGCAGCGCCGCAGGGGGGAGCAATCAGCCCCAGCATTTT. It translates to CASSAAGGSNQPQHF.

The chain recombines TRBV24-1 with TRBJ2-2; 8 bases are shared with TRBD1. The germline gives CDR1 KGHDR, CDR2 SFDVKD. With 5 bases clipped from V and 2 bases from J, the junction kept 6 bases outside the gene matches. The CDR3 consists of 16 residues. The CDR3 bases are TGTGCCACCAGTGGGGTTGGGACAGGAAACACCGGGGAGCTGTTTTTT. Translating it yields CATSGVGTGNTGELFF.

This clonotype was observed at least ten times. The chain couples TRBV11-1 to TRBJ2-3; TRBD2 matches 12 bases. The V gene end was trimmed by 5 bases and the J gene end by 4 bases; junction bases not matched to a gene: 13. Germline V gene data show CDR1 as SGHAT and CDR2 as FQDESV (reference sequence). There are 18 residues in the CDR3. The DNA of the CDR3 is TGTGCCAGCAGCGCGTCTAGCGGGGGGGCCATCTTATCAGATACGCAGTATTTT. Translation: CASSASSGGAILSDTQYF.

This sequence joins TRBV20-1 and TRBJ2-3, with 8 bases fitting TRBD1. Germline loops: CDR1 DFQATT, CDR2 SNEGSKA (reference sequence). With 7 bases clipped from V and 10 bases from J, the junction kept 16 bases outside the gene matches. CDR3 size: 14 residues. The DNA for the CDR3 is TGCAGTGTCTTTACTCCGGGACAGGATTTACCGCAGTATTTT. This codes for CSVFTPGQDLPQYF.

In this sample, this clonotype turned up many times. This chain joins TRBV7-9 and TRBJ2-7, with 7 bases aligning to TRBD1. The CDR3 loop spans 16 amino acids. Germline V gene data show CDR1 as SEHNR and CDR2 as FQNEAQ (reference sequence). Losses at the gene ends were 4 bases for V and 1 base for J; bases not matched to a gene: 10. CDR3 in DNA: TGTGCCAGCAGCTCGAGAGACAGGGTGGAGTCCTACGAGCAGTACTTC. Its protein product is CASSSRDRVESYEQYF.

This chain links TRBV6-7 with TRBJ2-1; D not resolved. TRBV6-7 is recorded as an ORF, its role being uncertain. The V end lost 6 bases, the J end lost 0 bases, and 12 bases lay between the germline ends. This CDR3 has 15 amino acids. The CDR3 spells CASSPRCSSYNEQFF. The CDR3 region has the DNA TGTGCCAGCAGCCCGAGGTGCAGCTCCTACAATGAGCAGTTCTTC.

This clonotype was seen many times. The chain carries TRBV11-2 and TRBJ2-2, with D uncertain. Trimming took 1 base from V and 1 from J, leaving 10 bases between them. CDR1 and CDR2 from the germline V gene are SGHAT and FQNNGV. The CDR3 sequence is 16 residues long. CDR3 sequence: CASSLGLSQNTGELFF. For the CDR3, the DNA is TGTGCCAGCAGCTTAGGGCTGTCGCAGAACACCGGGGAGCTGTTTTTT.

This clonotype was seen at least ten times. J is TRBJ1-5 and V is TRBV20-1, with a possible D match to TRBD1 (5 bases). The CDR3 is 12 amino acids. Germline V lookup: CDR1 DFQATT, CDR2 SNEGSKA (reference sequence). V was shortened by 2 bases and J by 6 bases, with 8 bases between the two germline ends. The CDR3 protein is CSARPGTQPQHF. In nucleotides, the CDR3 is TGCAGTGCTAGACCAGGGACTCAGCCCCAGCATTTT.

The genes are TRBV7-9 and TRBJ2-3; tentatively, D is TRBD1 or TRBD2 (5 bases each). Germline V lookup: CDR1 SEHNR, CDR2 FQNEAQ (reference sequence). V lost 5 bases and J 3 bases, leaving 12 bases between the germline ends. The CDR3 contains 14 residues. The CDR3: CASSRDLRTDTQYF. Here the CDR3 DNA reads TGTGCCAGCAGCCGGGACCTGAGGACAGATACGCAGTATTTT.